A single sample gave rise to the 5 T cell receptor beta chains below, sequenced in a study of glioma-infiltrating T cells after dendritic cell vaccination. The data were produced by immunoSEQ multiplex PCR, yet TCRdb's version contains in-frame clones alone and is incomplete. The data contain approximately 100,000 clones, 81% of them seen just once; the ten biggest clones take up about 12%. The specimen comprised blood, sampled before dendritic cell vaccination. These receptors came from a human donor with glioblastoma.

The J gene is TRBJ1-2, the V gene TRBV25-1, with 7 nucleotides matching TRBD1. The CDR3 extends over 14 amino acids. The germline CDR1 and CDR2 sequences are MGHDK and SYGVNS. V lost 6 bases and J lost 4; bases outside the gene matches: 8. CDR3 loop: CASRKTGSVYGYTF. CDR3 nucleotides: TGTGCCAGCAGGAAGACAGGGAGCGTCTATGGCTACACCTTC.

The genes are TRBV29-1 and TRBJ2-7, with 14 bases matching TRBD2. The CDR3 runs to 13 residues. Germline CDR1 SQVTM, CDR2 ANQGSEA. Losses at the gene ends were 6 bases for V and 2 bases for J; bases not matched to a gene: 0. CDR3 region: CSVTSGGAYEQYF. The CDR3 nucleotides read TGCAGCGTGACTAGCGGGGGGGCCTACGAGCAGTACTTC.

The chain carries TRBV4-2 and TRBJ2-6; D unclear. Germline V gene lookup returns CDR1 LGHNA and CDR2 YNFKEQ. The CDR3 is made up of 16 amino acids. Trimming took 3 bases from V and 2 from J, leaving 11 bases between them. Here the CDR3 DNA reads TGTGCCAGCAGCCAGCTCACAAAGACTGGGGCCAACGTCCTGACTTTC. Translated, it gives CASSQLTKTGANVLTF.

The chain links TRBV18 to TRBJ2-7; D not certain. This CDR3 has 16 residues. Germline CDR1 KGHSH, CDR2 LQKENI. V was pared by 3 bases and J by 0 bases, with 15 bases between. In DNA form, the CDR3 reads TGTGCCAGCTCACCTCTTACAACCGTAATCTCCTACGAGCAGTACTTC. It specifies CASSPLTTVISYEQYF.

The chain combines TRBV11-2 with TRBJ2-7, with TRBD2 as a possible D gene (6 bases). V lost 1 base and J 12 bases, leaving 16 bases between the germline ends. Germline V gene sequence: CDR1 SGHAT, CDR2 FQNNGV. The CDR3 spans 13 residues. The CDR3 reads CASSLGDSRLRYF. The DNA for the CDR3 is TGTGCCAGCAGCTTAGGGGACTCCCGACTGCGGTACTTC.